This is a list of T cell receptor beta chains from one sample in a study of control samples from healthy donors and cancer patients. Clones were sequenced by immunoSEQ multiplex PCR, and TCRdb holds only the in-frame ones, with some missing. This sample carries over 90,000 clones, approximately 90% of them seen once, and the ten largest clones take about 18%. The specimen was PBMCs. These receptors were taken from a man aged 60 to 75 with lung cancer. The CDR3 runs from the conserved cysteine through the conserved F or W. D genes are given only for firm matches. The size entry is marked missing in some rows and otherwise reads once, few, many or a size class.

V gene: TRBV5-1
clone size: -
D gene: TRBD1
J gene: TRBJ2-5
CDR3 DNA: TGCGCCAGCACGATCCGGACAGGGGTGCGAGAGACCCAGTACTTC
CDR3 protein: CASTIRTGVRETQYF

V gene: TRBV3-1/TRBV3-2
clone size: -
D gene: TRBD1
J gene: TRBJ2-5
CDR3 DNA: TGTGCCAGCAGATTCCCGGGACAGGGTCAGGAGACCCAGTACTTC
CDR3 protein: CASRFPGQGQETQYF

V gene: TRBV4-1
clone size: -
D gene: -
J gene: TRBJ1-6
CDR3 DNA: TGCGCCAGCAGCCCCCGGACGGGATCACCCCTCCACTTT
CDR3 protein: CASSPRTGSPLHF

V gene: TRBV4-1
clone size: -
D gene: -
J gene: TRBJ2-5
CDR3 DNA: TGCGCCAGCAGCCAAGACCCCTTAATTTGGGGGGAGGATGAGACCCAGTACTTC
CDR3 protein: CASSQDPLIWGEDETQYF

V gene: TRBV5-1
clone size: -
D gene: TRBD1
J gene: TRBJ2-7
CDR3 DNA: TGCGCCAGCAGCTTAGACAGGGTGGGGTCCTACGAGCAGTACTTC
CDR3 protein: CASSLDRVGSYEQYF

V gene: TRBV7-9
clone size: -
D gene: -
J gene: TRBJ2-7
CDR3 DNA: TGTGCCAGCAGCTCACCGGACGCGCTCCACGAGCAGTACTTC
CDR3 protein: CASSSPDALHEQYF

V gene: TRBV30
clone size: -
D gene: -
J gene: TRBJ2-3
CDR3 DNA: TGTGCCTGGAGTGCGCCGGCGACAGATACGCAGTATTTT
CDR3 protein: CAWSAPATDTQYF

V gene: TRBV10-1
clone size: -
D gene: TRBD2
J gene: TRBJ2-3
CDR3 DNA: TGCGCCAGCAGTACGGCGGGGGGCAGGGGCACAGATACGCAGTATTTT
CDR3 protein: CASSTAGGRGTDTQYF

V gene: TRBV4-1
clone size: -
D gene: -
J gene: TRBJ1-1
CDR3 DNA: TGCGCCAGCGGTAAAAGCGGGGCAGCCGACACTGAAGCTTTCTTT
CDR3 protein: CASGKSGAADTEAFF

V gene: TRBV2
clone size: once
D gene: TRBD2
J gene: TRBJ2-2
CDR3 DNA: TGTGCCAGTACCCTTATAGCGGGGGAGGACGGGGAGCTGTTTTTT
CDR3 protein: CASTLIAGEDGELFF

V gene: TRBV5-1
clone size: -
D gene: -
J gene: TRBJ1-4
CDR3 DNA: TGCGCCAGCAGCCTGGGGTCCGGGGTAGGGTATGAAAAACTGTTTTTT
CDR3 protein: CASSLGSGVGYEKLFF

V gene: TRBV6-1
clone size: -
D gene: TRBD2
J gene: TRBJ2-5
CDR3 DNA: TGTGCCAGCAGTGGAGTTTCGATAGCGGGGGCAGGGGAGACCCAGTACTTC
CDR3 protein: CASSGVSIAGAGETQYF

V gene: TRBV11-3
clone size: -
D gene: -
J gene: TRBJ1-1
CDR3 DNA: TGTGCCAGCAGCTTTACCATTAACACTGAAGCTTTCTTT
CDR3 protein: CASSFTINTEAFF

V gene: TRBV7-3
clone size: -
D gene: -
J gene: TRBJ1-1
CDR3 DNA: TGTGCCAGCAGCTTAAAGCCCGGGACTCTAAACGGGGGAAACACTGAAGCTTTCTTT
CDR3 protein: CASSLKPGTLNGGNTEAFF

V gene: TRBV30
clone size: -
D gene: -
J gene: TRBJ2-3
CDR3 DNA: TGTGCCTGGCAACCCCGAGCGGGCCTCGTAACAGATACGCAGTATTTT
CDR3 protein: CAWQPRAGLVTDTQYF

V gene: TRBV24-1
clone size: -
D gene: -
J gene: TRBJ1-1
CDR3 DNA: TGTGCCACCAGGGGGACGTCTAGTACTGAAGCTTTCTTT
CDR3 protein: CATRGTSSTEAFF

V gene: TRBV18
clone size: -
D gene: -
J gene: TRBJ2-2
CDR3 DNA: TGTGCCAGCTCAGTCAGGAACACCGGGGAGCTGTTTTTT
CDR3 protein: CASSVRNTGELFF

V gene: TRBV9
clone size: -
D gene: -
J gene: TRBJ2-4
CDR3 DNA: TGTGCCAGCAGCCTCGGTAGTGGGGGGGCTGCCAAAAACATTCAGTACTTC
CDR3 protein: CASSLGSGGAAKNIQYF

V gene: TRBV5-1
clone size: -
D gene: -
J gene: TRBJ1-2
CDR3 DNA: TGCGCCAGCAGCTTGAGGTCCGAGGATCTGGGCGGCTACACCTTC
CDR3 protein: CASSLRSEDLGGYTF

V gene: TRBV7-2
clone size: -
D gene: -
J gene: TRBJ2-4
CDR3 DNA: TGTGCCAGCAGCCCTCAGAGCTTAGCCAAAAACATTCAGTACTTC
CDR3 protein: CASSPQSLAKNIQYF

V gene: TRBV5-1
clone size: -
D gene: -
J gene: TRBJ1-2
CDR3 DNA: TGCGCCAGCAGCTTGGGAGGTGAACACTATGGCTACACCTTC
CDR3 protein: CASSLGGEHYGYTF